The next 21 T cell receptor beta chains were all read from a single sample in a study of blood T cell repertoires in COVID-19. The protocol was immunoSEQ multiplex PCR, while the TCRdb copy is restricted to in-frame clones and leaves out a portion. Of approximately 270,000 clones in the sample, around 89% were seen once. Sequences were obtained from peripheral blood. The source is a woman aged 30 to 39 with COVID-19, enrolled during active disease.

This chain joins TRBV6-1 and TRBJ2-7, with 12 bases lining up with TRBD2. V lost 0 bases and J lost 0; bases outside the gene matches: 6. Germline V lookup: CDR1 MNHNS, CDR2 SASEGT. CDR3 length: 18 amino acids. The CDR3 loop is CASSEAGLAGTSSYEQYV. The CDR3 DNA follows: TGTGCCAGCAGTGAAGCAGGACTAGCGGGGACAAGCTCCTACGAGCAGTACGTC.

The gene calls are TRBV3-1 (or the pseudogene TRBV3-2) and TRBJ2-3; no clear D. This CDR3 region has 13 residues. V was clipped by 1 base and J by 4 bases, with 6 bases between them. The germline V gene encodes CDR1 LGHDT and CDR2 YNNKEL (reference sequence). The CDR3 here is CASSQAESDTQYF. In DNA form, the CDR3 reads TGTGCCAGCAGCCAAGCGGAGTCAGATACGCAGTATTTT.

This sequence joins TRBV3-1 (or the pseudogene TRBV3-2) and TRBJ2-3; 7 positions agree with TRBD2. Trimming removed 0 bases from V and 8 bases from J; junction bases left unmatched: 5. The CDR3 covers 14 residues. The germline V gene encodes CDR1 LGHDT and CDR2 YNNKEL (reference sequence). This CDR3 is CASSQDRGRGTQYF. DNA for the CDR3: TGTGCCAGCAGCCAAGATCGCGGGAGAGGTACGCAGTATTTT.

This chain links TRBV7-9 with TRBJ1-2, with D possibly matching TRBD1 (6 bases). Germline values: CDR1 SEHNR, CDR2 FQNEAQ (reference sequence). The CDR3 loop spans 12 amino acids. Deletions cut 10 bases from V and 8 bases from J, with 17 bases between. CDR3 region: CATPEQGFGYTF. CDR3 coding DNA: TGTGCCACTCCGGAGCAGGGGTTCGGCTACACCTTC.

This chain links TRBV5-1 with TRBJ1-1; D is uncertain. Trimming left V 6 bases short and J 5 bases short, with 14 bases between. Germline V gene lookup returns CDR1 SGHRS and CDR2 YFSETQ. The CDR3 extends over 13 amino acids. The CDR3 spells CASKAAGQTEAFF. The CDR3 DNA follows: TGCGCCAGCAAGGCGGCGGGCCAAACTGAAGCTTTCTTT. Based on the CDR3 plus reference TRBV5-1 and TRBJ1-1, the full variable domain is KAGVTQTPRYLIKTRGQQVTLSCSPISGHRSVSWYQQTPGQGLQFLFEYFSETQRNKGNFPGRFSGRQFSNSRSEMNVSTLELGDSALYLCASKAAGQTEAFFGQGTRLTVV.

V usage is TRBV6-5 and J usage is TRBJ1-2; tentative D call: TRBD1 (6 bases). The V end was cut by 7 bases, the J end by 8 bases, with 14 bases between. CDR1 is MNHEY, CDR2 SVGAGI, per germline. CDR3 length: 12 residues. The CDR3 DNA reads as TGTGCCAGCATGGGGGGGCTAAAGGGCTACACCTTC. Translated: CASMGGLKGYTF.

The CDR3 is CASSYSIYTGEQYV. In DNA form, the CDR3 reads TGTGCCAGCAGTTACTCGATTTATACGGGCGAGCAGTACGTC. This chain links TRBV6-5 with TRBJ2-7; D unclear. Germline assignment: CDR1 MNHEY and CDR2 SVGAGI. V was clipped by 0 bases and J by 6 bases, with 12 bases between them. The CDR3 spans 14 residues.

CDR3 DNA sequence: TGTGCCAGCAGTTGGGGCCTCGGCGGAGAGACCCAGTACTTC. This encodes CASSWGLGGETQYF. The J gene is TRBJ2-5, the V gene TRBV27; D might be TRBD1 (5 bases). Trimming took off 4 bases at V and 4 bases at J, with 13 bases between the two ends. In germline, CDR1 is MNHEY, CDR2 SMNVEV (reference sequence). There are 14 residues in the CDR3.

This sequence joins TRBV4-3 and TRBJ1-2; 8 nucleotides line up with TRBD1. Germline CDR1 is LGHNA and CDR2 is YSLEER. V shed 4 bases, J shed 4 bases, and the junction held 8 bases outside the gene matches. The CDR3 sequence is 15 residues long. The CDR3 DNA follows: TGCGCCAGCAGCCCTAGCAGGGGGCTAGGCTATGGCTACACCTTC. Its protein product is CASSPSRGLGYGYTF.

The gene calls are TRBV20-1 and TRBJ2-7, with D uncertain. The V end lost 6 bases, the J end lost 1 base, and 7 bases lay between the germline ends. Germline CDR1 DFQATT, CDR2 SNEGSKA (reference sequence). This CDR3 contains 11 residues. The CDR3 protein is CSAFSSYEQYF. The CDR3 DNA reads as TGCAGTGCGTTCAGTTCCTACGAGCAGTACTTC.

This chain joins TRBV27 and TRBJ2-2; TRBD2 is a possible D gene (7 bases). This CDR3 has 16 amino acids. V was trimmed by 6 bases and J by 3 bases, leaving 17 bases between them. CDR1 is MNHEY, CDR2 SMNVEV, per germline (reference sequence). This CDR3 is CASRWGRESHTGELFF. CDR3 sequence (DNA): TGTGCCAGCAGATGGGGGCGGGAGAGCCACACCGGGGAGCTGTTTTTT.

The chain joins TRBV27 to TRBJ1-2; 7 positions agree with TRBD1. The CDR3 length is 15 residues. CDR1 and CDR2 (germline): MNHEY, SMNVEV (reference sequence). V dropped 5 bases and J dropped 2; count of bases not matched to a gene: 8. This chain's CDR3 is CASSPHRGTNYGYTF. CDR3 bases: TGTGCCAGCAGTCCGCACAGGGGTACGAACTATGGCTACACCTTC.

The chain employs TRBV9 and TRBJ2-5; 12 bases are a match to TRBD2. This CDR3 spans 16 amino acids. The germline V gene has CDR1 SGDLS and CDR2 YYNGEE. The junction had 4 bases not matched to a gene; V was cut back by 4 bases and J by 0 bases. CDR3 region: CASSSLAGGNQETQYF. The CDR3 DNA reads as TGTGCCAGCAGCTCACTAGCGGGGGGAAACCAAGAGACCCAGTACTTC.

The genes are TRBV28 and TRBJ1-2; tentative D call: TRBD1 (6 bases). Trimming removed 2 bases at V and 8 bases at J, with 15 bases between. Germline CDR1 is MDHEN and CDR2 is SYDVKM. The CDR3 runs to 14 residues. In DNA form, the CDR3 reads TGTGCCAGCAGTTTAGCCCCCTCAGGGGAAGGCTACACCTTC. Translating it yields CASSLAPSGEGYTF.

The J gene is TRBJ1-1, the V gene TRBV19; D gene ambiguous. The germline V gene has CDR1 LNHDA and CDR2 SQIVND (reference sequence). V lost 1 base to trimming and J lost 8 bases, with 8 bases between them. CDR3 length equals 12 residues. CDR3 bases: TGTGCCAGTAGTATAGGGTGGAGGGAAGCTTTCTTT. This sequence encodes CASSIGWREAFF.

The DNA for the CDR3 is TGTGCCAGCAGTCGGTTATTCCTCGGGGAGCTGTTTTTT. Protein product: CASSRLFLGELFF. V gene TRBV6-4 combines with J gene TRBJ2-2; D is uncertain. V lost 5 bases, J lost 7 bases, and 11 bases lay in between. CDR3 length: 13 amino acids. Looked up from germline, CDR1 is MRHNA and CDR2 is SNTAGT.

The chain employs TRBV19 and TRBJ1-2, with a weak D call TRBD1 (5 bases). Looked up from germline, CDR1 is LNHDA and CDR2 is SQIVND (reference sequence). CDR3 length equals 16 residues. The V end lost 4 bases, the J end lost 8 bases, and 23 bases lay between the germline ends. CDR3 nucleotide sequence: TGTGCCAGTAGTACCCATCCGGGACTGCCTATCTACGGCTACACCTTC. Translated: CASSTHPGLPIYGYTF.

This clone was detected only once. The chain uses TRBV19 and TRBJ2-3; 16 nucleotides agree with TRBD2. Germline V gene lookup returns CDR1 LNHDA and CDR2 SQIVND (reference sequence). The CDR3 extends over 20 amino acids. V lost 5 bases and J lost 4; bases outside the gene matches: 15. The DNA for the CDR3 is TGTGCCAGTAGTTTCAAACCGGGACTAGCGGGAGGGCCCGTGGCAGATACGCAGTATTTT. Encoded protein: CASSFKPGLAGGPVADTQYF.

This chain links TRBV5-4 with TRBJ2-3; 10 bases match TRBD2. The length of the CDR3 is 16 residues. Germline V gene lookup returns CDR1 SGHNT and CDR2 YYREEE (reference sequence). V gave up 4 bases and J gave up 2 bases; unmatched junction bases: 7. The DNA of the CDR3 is TGTGCCAGCAGCGCCCTGCTAGCGGGGGTCACAGATACGCAGTATTTT. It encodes CASSALLAGVTDTQYF.

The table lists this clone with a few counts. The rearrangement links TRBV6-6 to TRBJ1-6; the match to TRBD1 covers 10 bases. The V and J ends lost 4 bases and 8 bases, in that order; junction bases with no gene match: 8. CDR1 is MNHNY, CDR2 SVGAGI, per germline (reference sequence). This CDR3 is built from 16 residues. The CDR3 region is CASSSTTGGADSPLHF. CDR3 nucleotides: TGTGCCAGCAGTTCGACGACAGGGGGCGCAGATTCACCCCTCCACTTT.

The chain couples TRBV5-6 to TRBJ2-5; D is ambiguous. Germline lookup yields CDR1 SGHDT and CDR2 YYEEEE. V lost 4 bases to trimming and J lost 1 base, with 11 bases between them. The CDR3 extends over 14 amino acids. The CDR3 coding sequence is TGTGCCAGCAGCGAGGTGGGTCGCCAAGAGACCCAGTACTTC. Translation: CASSEVGRQETQYF. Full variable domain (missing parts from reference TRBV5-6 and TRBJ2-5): DAGVTQSPTHLIKTRGQQVTLRCSPKSGHDTVSWYQQALGQGPQFIFQYYEEEERQRGNFPDRFSGHQFPNYSSELNVNALLLGDSALYLCASSEVGRQETQYFGPGTRLLVL.